This is a list of T cell receptor beta chains from one sample in a study of blood T cell repertoires in COVID-19. Data came from immunoSEQ multiplex PCR; TCRdb stores just in-frame clones and leaves some out. This sample carries under 300,000 clones, around 90% of them seen once, and the ten largest clones take roughly 7.8%. The sample was peripheral blood. All receptors derive from a man in his fifties or sixties who had recovered from COVID-19. Both conserved end residues are part of each CDR3. The D gene is left open where the match is weak. Not all rows give a size; the values are once, few, many and, for expanded clones, a class.

D	size	V	J	CDR3	DNA
NA	once	TRBV21-1	TRBJ1-6	CASSKAQLRGHNNSPLHF	TGTGCCAGCAGCAAAGCGCAATTAAGGGGACATAATAATTCACCCCTCCACTTT
NA	once	TRBV6-5	TRBJ1-4	CASGQSVYEKLFF	TGTGCCAGCGGACAGAGCGTGTATGAAAAACTGTTTTTT
TRBD2	NA	TRBV30	TRBJ2-1	CAWRLAGGPYNEQFF	TGTGCCTGGAGACTAGCGGGGGGACCCTACAATGAGCAGTTCTTC
NA	NA	TRBV30	TRBJ2-3	CAWSRGSSTDTQYF	TGTGCCTGGAGCAGGGGCAGTAGCACAGATACGCAGTATTTT
NA	once	TRBV27	TRBJ1-2	CASSSTRDYGYTF	TGTGCCAGCAGTTCAACTAGGGACTATGGCTACACCTTC
NA	NA	TRBV2	TRBJ1-2	CASSQSRGGDGYTF	TGTGCCAGCAGTCAGTCAAGGGGGGGAGATGGCTACACCTTC
NA	NA	TRBV30	TRBJ1-6	CAWSPGRSDSSYNSPLHF	TGTGCCTGGAGTCCGGGCAGGTCCGACAGCTCCTATAATTCACCCCTCCACTTT
TRBD1	NA	TRBV3-1/TRBV3-2	TRBJ1-3	CASSSWTGSGNTIYF	TGTGCCAGCAGCTCTTGGACAGGGTCGGGAAACACCATATATTTT
TRBD1	NA	TRBV9	TRBJ2-1	CASSVTGGNEQFF	TGTGCCAGCAGCGTAACAGGGGGCAATGAGCAGTTCTTC
NA	once	TRBV6-5	TRBJ2-4	CASSYGQNMVF	TGTGCCAGCAGTTACGGGCAGAACATGGTCTTC
NA	NA	TRBV30	TRBJ1-6	CAWSVGQLNSPLHF	TGTGCCTGGAGTGTTGGGCAGTTAAATTCACCCCTCCACTTT
NA	NA	TRBV21-1	TRBJ2-7	CASSKARQGGISYEQYF	TGTGCCAGCAGCAAAGCCCGACAGGGGGGAATCTCCTACGAGCAGTACTTC
NA	NA	TRBV4-2	TRBJ1-5	CASSQGPTELGNQPQHF	TGTGCCAGCAGCCAAGGCCCGACAGAATTGGGCAATCAGCCCCAGCATTTT
NA	NA	TRBV15	TRBJ2-7	CVTSRLPSDRSSYEQYF	TGTGTCACCAGCAGACTCCCTTCTGACAGGAGCTCCTACGAGCAGTACTTC
NA	NA	TRBV10-3	TRBJ1-5	CAISPDRRSNQPQHF	TGTGCCATCAGTCCCGACAGACGATCCAATCAGCCCCAGCATTTT
NA	few	TRBV19	TRBJ1-1	CASSKWFGAEDTEAFF	TGTGCCAGTAGTAAGTGGTTCGGCGCGGAGGACACTGAAGCTTTCTTT
TRBD1	NA	TRBV11-2	TRBJ2-5	CASSSGGARARETQYF	TGTGCCAGCAGCTCAGGGGGAGCCCGGGCTAGGGAGACCCAGTACTTC
NA	NA	TRBV7-6	TRBJ1-3	CASSSQGYRGGNTIYF	TGTGCCAGCAGCTCCCAAGGGTATCGGGGAGGAAACACCATATATTTT
NA	NA	TRBV2	TRBJ1-2	CASSGSANYGYTF	TGTGCCAGCAGTGGCAGCGCGAACTATGGCTACACCTTC
TRBD1	once	TRBV19	TRBJ1-1	CASTKTGGWTEAFF	TGTGCCAGTACGAAGACAGGGGGGTGGACTGAAGCTTTCTTT
TRBD1	NA	TRBV18	TRBJ1-1	CASSPPTGRNTEAFF	TGTGCCAGCTCACCACCGACAGGGCGGAACACTGAAGCTTTCTTT
NA	NA	TRBV5-1	TRBJ2-5	CASSSGWGETQYF	TGCGCCAGCAGCTCAGGGTGGGGAGAGACCCAGTACTTC
NA	NA	TRBV28	TRBJ2-2	CASSPGHDTGELFF	TGTGCCAGCAGCCCGGGACACGACACCGGGGAGCTGTTTTTT
NA	NA	TRBV15	TRBJ1-1	CATSRTTRNTEAFF	TGTGCCACCAGCAGAACAACTAGGAACACTGAAGCTTTCTTT
NA	once	TRBV19	TRBJ1-4	CASSIIPYFSTNEKLFF	TGTGCCAGTAGTATAATCCCTTACTTCTCAACTAATGAAAAACTGTTTTTT
NA	NA	TRBV21-1	TRBJ2-5	CASILKRAEETQYF	TGTGCCAGCATCCTAAAGAGGGCGGAAGAGACCCAGTACTTC
NA	NA	TRBV10-2	TRBJ2-2	CARGDTNTGELFF	TGCGCCAGGGGGGACACCAACACCGGGGAGCTGTTTTTT
NA	NA	TRBV29-1	TRBJ2-1	CSANPYSYNEQFF	TGCAGCGCTAATCCGTACTCCTACAATGAGCAGTTCTTC
NA	NA	TRBV7-9	TRBJ1-3	CASSLDRQIISGNTIYF	TGTGCCAGCAGCTTAGATCGACAGATAATTTCTGGAAACACCATATATTTT
NA	NA	TRBV24-1	TRBJ2-2	CATSDLRSDSRNTGELFF	TGTGCCACCAGTGATTTGCGCTCGGACAGTCGTAACACCGGGGAGCTGTTTTTT
NA	NA	TRBV3-1/TRBV3-2	TRBJ1-2	CASSQGRPDGNYGYTF	TGTGCCAGCAGCCAGGGGCGCCCGGACGGTAACTATGGCTACACCTTC
TRBD2	NA	TRBV6-5	TRBJ2-3	CASSLGLAYTDTQYF	TGTGCCAGCAGCCTGGGACTAGCGTACACAGATACGCAGTATTTT
TRBD1	few	TRBV25-1	TRBJ1-2	CASSAPTGTGNYGYTF	TGTGCCAGCAGTGCCCCTACCGGGACAGGGAACTATGGCTACACCTTC
TRBD1	few	TRBV5-1	TRBJ1-6	CASSPDRERSPLHF	TGCGCCAGCAGCCCAGACAGGGAGCGATCACCCCTCCACTTT
TRBD1	NA	TRBV19	TRBJ1-4	CASSIVRTGFNEKLFF	TGTGCCAGTAGTATCGTGAGGACAGGCTTTAATGAAAAACTGTTTTTT
TRBD1	few	TRBV5-1	TRBJ1-3	CASSLGGGFAGNTIYF	TGCGCCAGCAGCTTGGGAGGGGGCTTCGCTGGAAACACCATATATTTT
TRBD2	NA	TRBV9	TRBJ2-2	CASSATSGGINTGELFF	TGTGCCAGCAGTGCAACTAGCGGGGGGATTAACACCGGGGAGCTGTTTTTT
NA	NA	TRBV6-5	TRBJ2-7	CASSYSIGEWDEQYF	TGTGCCAGCAGTTACTCGATTGGGGAGTGGGACGAGCAGTACTTC
NA	NA	TRBV10-3	TRBJ2-5	CAISGSASVIQETQYF	TGTGCCATCAGTGGGTCTGCCTCGGTGATTCAAGAGACCCAGTACTTC
TRBD1	NA	TRBV5-1	TRBJ1-6	CASSALSGGSPLHF	TGCGCCAGCAGTGCTTTGTCAGGGGGCTCACCCCTCCACTTT
NA	NA	TRBV7-2	TRBJ1-6	CASAWRRDSPLHF	TGTGCCAGCGCTTGGAGGAGGGATTCACCCCTCCACTTT
NA	NA	TRBV29-1	TRBJ2-3	CSGSLTDTQYF	TGCAGCGGGTCACTCACAGATACGCAGTATTTT
NA	NA	TRBV3-1/TRBV3-2	TRBJ1-3	CASSQGRRVGNTIYF	TGTGCCAGCAGCCAGGGGCGAAGGGTGGGAAACACCATATATTTT
TRBD1	NA	TRBV6-1	TRBJ1-2	CASSENRGGYGYTF	TGTGCCAGCAGTGAAAACAGGGGAGGCTATGGCTACACCTTC
TRBD2	NA	TRBV20-1	TRBJ2-1	CSASRLGRGGAIHEQFF	TGCAGTGCTAGTAGGCTGGGGCGCGGGGGGGCTATACATGAGCAGTTCTTC
TRBD1	NA	TRBV18	TRBJ1-1	CASSRQGNTEAFF	TGTGCCAGCTCTCGACAGGGGAACACTGAAGCTTTCTTT
NA	NA	TRBV9	TRBJ1-1	CASSVDPGFGAFF	TGTGCCAGCAGCGTAGATCCGGGGTTTGGAGCTTTCTTT
NA	NA	TRBV19	TRBJ2-3	CASSIFFTDTQYF	TGTGCCAGTAGTATATTCTTTACAGATACGCAGTATTTT
TRBD1	NA	TRBV6-5	TRBJ2-1	CASNRGPGEQFF	TGTGCCAGCAACAGGGGGCCCGGTGAGCAGTTCTTC
NA	NA	TRBV19	TRBJ1-6	CASSIRPRQNSPLHF	TGTGCCAGTAGTATCAGACCGAGGCAGAATTCACCCCTCCACTTT
TRBD1	NA	TRBV27	TRBJ2-5	CASSERQGNLGETQYF	TGTGCCAGCAGTGAAAGACAGGGGAATCTCGGGGAGACCCAGTACTTC
TRBD2	NA	TRBV10-1	TRBJ2-5	CATQRSGGAQETQYF	TGCGCCACCCAGCGATCGGGAGGGGCCCAAGAGACCCAGTACTTC
NA	NA	TRBV5-1	TRBJ2-1	CASSLATRRGNEQFF	TGCGCCAGCAGCTTGGCGACTAGGAGGGGCAATGAGCAGTTCTTC
TRBD2	NA	TRBV18	TRBJ2-7	CASSPARGAYEQYF	TGTGCCAGCTCACCAGCCCGGGGGGCCTACGAGCAGTACTTC
NA	NA	TRBV6-5	TRBJ1-2	CASSRQPIYGYTF	TGTGCCAGCAGTCGACAGCCCATCTATGGCTACACCTTC
NA	NA	TRBV14	TRBJ1-1	CASSHPPVTEAFF	TGTGCCAGCAGCCACCCCCCGGTTACTGAAGCTTTCTTT
NA	NA	TRBV6-1	TRBJ2-1	CASSEASSYNEQFF	TGTGCCAGCAGTGAAGCGTCCAGTTACAATGAGCAGTTCTTC